The rows below give T cell receptor beta chains drawn from one sample of a study of T cells after yellow fever vaccination. MiXCR, applied by TCRdb to the 5' RACE reads, yields one record per CDR3 protein. Among about 630,000 distinct CDR3 sequences listed, about 12% were seen once. The specimen was PBMCs, collected on the day of the yellow fever booster vaccination. Source of these receptors: a man aged 25 to 40 who received the YFV17D yellow fever vaccine. Each CDR3 is given with its conserved first and last residue.

j_call,v_call,cdr3_aa
TRBJ2-1,TRBV11-2,CAIQKVSRGYNEQFF
TRBJ2-7,TRBV7-2,CASSSISATYEQYF
TRBJ2-7,TRBV20-1,CSARDRGPYEQYF
TRBJ2-1,TRBV20-1,CSARVPSDEQFF
TRBJ2-2,TRBV7-2,CASSLVGHGELFF
TRBJ2-5,TRBV10-3,CATAPRLAEETQYF
TRBJ2-3,TRBV7-9,CASRPQPQGKNTQYF
TRBJ1-4,TRBV13,CASSSDGKRQLFF
TRBJ1-5,TRBV5-1,CASSTGTDNQPQHF
TRBJ2-5,TRBV20-1,CSPKRTAVETQYF
TRBJ1-2,TRBV20-1,CSASSSGDGYTF
TRBJ2-3,TRBV7-2,CASSLLSRSGGADTQYF
TRBJ2-7,TRBV27,CASSSYGASVGYEQYF
TRBJ2-2,TRBV20-1,CSARRAGAVGELFF
TRBJ2-1,TRBV20-1,CSSRESGRSRNEQFF
TRBJ2-3,TRBV6-5,CASSYSTSGRADTQYF
TRBJ2-3,TRBV9,CASSVSDIHTDTQYF
TRBJ2-5,TRBV7-9,CASSFVAYQETQYF
TRBJ2-6,TRBV29-1,CSVAGGSSGANVLTF
TRBJ2-5,TRBV25-1,CASSEAGSGTFETQYF
TRBJ2-1,TRBV29-1,CSVVVTSGSFYNEQFF
TRBJ2-1,TRBV7-2,CASSSTGTSGYNEQFF
TRBJ2-1,TRBV19,CASSIGLAKRRHNEQFF
TRBJ2-5,TRBV5-1,CASAGQAFQETQYF
TRBJ2-1,TRBV7-3,CASSGGQSYNEQFF
TRBJ2-3,TRBV12-3/TRBV12-4,CASSFNAARTDTQYF
TRBJ2-2,TRBV4-2,CASSQQRQGAGELFF
TRBJ2-5,TRBV5-5,CASSLYGEETQYF
TRBJ2-1,TRBV27,CASSFTGIEQFF
TRBJ2-3,TRBV11-2,CASSSSVRVGTDTQYF
TRBJ2-5,TRBV12-3/TRBV12-4,CASSPADRLGTQYF
TRBJ2-5,TRBV6-2/TRBV6-3,CASSYSPGSTDQETQYF
TRBJ1-2,TRBV18,CASSPAGNGDYGYTF
TRBJ2-1,TRBV20-1,CSAHLGEGGGNEQFF
TRBJ2-7,TRBV4-3,CASSQDPRLGRGEQYF
TRBJ2-5,TRBV1,CTSSQDPHRLAGKGQYF
TRBJ2-5,TRBV5-6,CASSFPAGETQYF